This T cell receptor (beta chain) was recovered during a study of cytomegalovirus exposure and HLA in healthy donors. The study, taken as a whole, reports: In a later analysis, specific HLA alleles were associated with under 20,000 TCR beta sequences at a 0.05 false discovery rate. Cytomegalovirus association was assigned to over 150 TCR beta chains. In vitro work confirmed that a few CMV-associated chains recognize CMV antigens.

The PCR used 60 Vbeta and 13 Jbeta primers. Using immunoSEQ multiplex PCR, the repertoire was profiled, and TCRdb retains in-frame clones only, with some absent. Of 150,000 to 200,000 clones in the sample, around 80% were seen once. This clone was seen a handful of times. No antigen is known for it. Germline CDR1 SGHDN, CDR2 FVKESK. Trimming took 3 bases from V and 5 from J; bases not matched to a gene: 4. This CDR3 is built from 15 residues. The receptor's source is a woman in her thirties or forties in good health and CMV-seropositive. The sequenced sample consisted of PBMCs. The chain uses TRBV14 and TRBJ2-4, with TRBD1 matching over 10 bases. For the CDR3, the DNA is TGTGCCAGCAGCCAGCGCGGACAGGGGGAAAACATTCAGTACTTC. Translation: CASSQRGQGENIQYF.